This T cell receptor beta chain was sequenced during a study of blood T cell repertoires in COVID-19 (dated by TCRdb to about 2020). About the study as a whole: The collaborator samples originated in the United States, Italy and Spain and spanned the acute and convalescent phases of COVID-19. Samples were obtained from the ongoing ImmuneRACE study (first 160 participants) and from 1,254 subjects provided by 6 global collaborators. The dataset comprised deeply sampled blood TCRbeta repertoires from subjects exposed to, actively infected with, or recovered from COVID-19. The prospective study material was composed of cDNA or gDNA derived from T cells, B-cell-depleted T cells, or PBMCs. The repertoires were released in a freely available public database meant as a resource for research on the immune response to SARS-CoV-2. A de-identified subject ID, COVID-19 status, age in years and sex were almost always included in the sample metadata. Where available, HLA class I and class II types were taken from metadata supplied by the sample provider and were not determined by assay-based typing. General conclusions and limits of the study: How much clinical and demographic metadata was included differed by source and by participant, and the metadata was provided uncurated.

The immunoSEQ Assay, a bias-controlled multiplex PCR, was used to amplify TCRbeta CDR3 regions from genomic DNA. In the source study's methods: Within the assay, amplification of reference gene primers was used to estimate how many nucleated cells each sample contained. To quantify the absolute abundance of each unique TCRbeta CDR3 rearrangement, sequence reads were collapsed and filtered. For each sample, productive Simpson clonality was calculated by taking the square root of Simpson's diversity index across productive rearrangements. What TCRdb holds here is the immuneACCESS table cut down to in-frame rearrangements. Part of the clones is not present; checked against another copy, under half of the missing clones reflect an unresolved V gene, and the others are unexplained. V and J calls and clone size follow that table, whereas D and trimming were derived from the DNA. A total of about 210,000 clones appear in this sample, 70% to 90% of them only once. Together, the top ten hold around 1.5% of the sample.

Concerning this clone: The target of this receptor is not known. One base away there is no much larger clone; base qualities are not given.

Each collaborating institution followed its own protocols to collect whole blood in K2EDTA tubes. Collaborator samples were shipped for TCRbeta analysis as frozen whole blood, isolated PBMCs, or DNA extracted from either sample type. Taken from the germline V gene, the CDR1 and CDR2 loops are SGHTA and FQGNSA. Relative to germline, V is missing 2 bases and J is missing 4 bases, with 8 bases of the junction outside any gene match. The CDR3 measures 15 amino acids from cysteine to phenylalanine. The retained sequence is limited to the CDR3, 45 bases, with the frame set at the first base. This sequence uses TRBV7-2 and TRBJ2-7, and TRBD1 matches 7 of the central bases. The sequence was collected from a man between 18 and 35 years old with active or convalescent COVID-19. Sequenced: peripheral blood. The CDR3 reads CASSLIDRDGYEQYF. In nucleotides, the sequence is TGTGCCAGCAGCTTAATCGACAGGGACGGGTACGAGCAGTACTTC.